The 24 T cell receptor beta chains given below trace back to one sample, sequenced in a study of the immune and genomic landscape of osteosarcoma. Data came from immunoSEQ multiplex PCR; TCRdb stores just in-frame clones and leaves some out. Of approximately 1,300 clones in the sample, around 79% are singletons; the top ten hold more than 8%. Sequencing used primary tumor tissue from the femur. These receptors were collected from a man aged 25 to 40 with osteosarcoma.

The rearrangement joins TRBV15 to TRBJ2-1; TRBD2 matches 10 bases. After removal of 3 bases from V and 0 bases from J, the junction contained 2 bases not matched to a gene. The CDR3 is 16 residues long. The germline V gene encodes CDR1 LNHNV and CDR2 YYDKDF (reference sequence). The CDR3 DNA is TGTGCCACCAGCAGGAGCGGGGGGGCCTCCTACAATGAGCAGTTCTTC. Protein: CATSRSGGASYNEQFF.

This clone was counted only a few times. J is TRBJ1-2 and V is TRBV2; no clear D gene. Germline V CDR1 and CDR2: SNHLY, FYNNEI. CDR3 length: 13 amino acids. The V end lost 3 bases, the J end lost 0 bases, and 5 bases lay between the germline ends. This CDR3 reads CASSEESNYGYTF. Here the CDR3 DNA reads TGTGCCAGCAGTGAGGAATCTAACTATGGCTACACCTTC.

This rearrangement joins TRBV30 to TRBJ1-2; no definite D call. This CDR3 has 14 residues. Germline lookup yields CDR1 GTSNPN and CDR2 SVGIG (reference sequence). V shed 4 bases and J shed 7 bases, with 19 bases lying between them. Here the CDR3 DNA reads TGTGCCTGGAAAACGATCTCCTCGGTTGGTGGCTACACCTTC. Residues: CAWKTISSVGGYTF. The variable domain in full, completed from reference TRBV30 and TRBJ1-2, reads SQTIHQWPATLVQPVGSPLSLECTVEGTSNPNLYWYRQAAGRGLQLLFYSVGIGQISSEVPQNLSASRPQDRQFILSSKKLLLSDSGFYLCAWKTISSVGGYTFGSGTRLTVV.

The rearrangement joins TRBV11-1 to TRBJ1-6; 7 positions agree with TRBD1. The CDR3 is 17 residues long. CDR1 and CDR2 from the germline V gene are SGHAT and FQDESV (reference sequence). The V and J ends lost 4 bases and 10 bases, in that order; junction bases with no gene match: 16. The CDR3 region has the DNA TGTGCCAGCAGCTCAGTACAGGGGTCCCGCCATGGGTCACCCCTCCACTTT. Protein product: CASSSVQGSRHGSPLHF.

V is TRBV7-8 and J is TRBJ1-2; D is undetermined. The CDR3 runs 13 residues. The germline V gene has CDR1 SGHVS and CDR2 FQNEAQ. The V end lost 1 base, the J end lost 2 bases, and 5 bases lay between the germline ends. The CDR3 region has the DNA TGTGCCAGCAGCTTAGACAGCAACTATGGCTACACCTTC. Translating it yields CASSLDSNYGYTF.

This sequence joins TRBV9 and TRBJ1-5; no reliable D call. CDR3 length: 14 amino acids. Germline V gene lookup returns CDR1 SGDLS and CDR2 YYNGEE. Between the trimmed V and J ends, which lost 0 bases and 1 base, there was a span of 5 bases. This CDR3 is CASSVGNSNQPQHF. The CDR3 bases are TGTGCCAGCAGCGTAGGAAACAGCAATCAGCCCCAGCATTTT.

The chain joins TRBV10-2 to TRBJ1-2; a possible D gene is TRBD1 (5 bases). Trimming took 4 bases from V and 1 from J, leaving 13 bases between them. The CDR3 extends over 15 amino acids. CDR1 is WSHSY and CDR2 is SAAADI in the germline V gene. CDR3 in amino acids: CASSGGTENNYGYTF. CDR3 nucleotides: TGCGCCAGCAGTGGTGGGACCGAGAATAACTATGGCTACACCTTC.

The rearrangement joins TRBV28 to TRBJ1-2; possibly TRBD1 for D (6 bases). Germline V gene sequence: CDR1 MDHEN, CDR2 SYDVKM. This CDR3 has 12 residues. V was clipped by 3 bases and J by 6 bases, with 8 bases between them. In DNA, the CDR3 is TGTGCCAGCAGTTTCGGGACACATGGCTACACCTTC. It codes for CASSFGTHGYTF.

The chain uses TRBV28 and TRBJ1-6, with TRBD1 as a possible D gene (6 bases). CDR1 and CDR2 (germline): MDHEN, SYDVKM. The CDR3 has 15 residues. Trimming left V 5 bases short and J 6 bases short, with 14 bases between. CDR3 sequence: CASSTRTVINSPLHF. Written as DNA, the CDR3 is TGTGCCAGCAGTACGCGGACAGTGATTAATTCACCCCTCCACTTT.

This clone is a singleton in its sample. The chain couples TRBV28 to TRBJ1-6, with TRBD1 matching over 7 bases. The CDR3 has 16 residues. Unmatched junction bases numbered 14, after V lost 5 bases and J lost 10 bases. The germline CDR1 and CDR2 sequences are MDHEN and SYDVKM. The CDR3 nucleotides read TGTGCCAGCAGTACATACTCGACAGGGTCGGGCTCACCCCTCCACTTT. Its translation: CASSTYSTGSGSPLHF.

This sequence joins TRBV7-2 and TRBJ2-2; 8 bases match TRBD1. With V trimmed by 3 bases and J by 0 bases, 0 bases remained unmatched. Germline CDR1 SGHTA, CDR2 FQGNSA. CDR3 length equals 15 residues. CDR3 nucleotides: TGTGCCAGCAGCTTGACAGGGGCGAACACCGGGGAGCTGTTTTTT. This codes for CASSLTGANTGELFF.

Concerning this clone: This CDR3 is also generated by other DNA sequences in the sample. The rearrangement joins TRBV7-2 to TRBJ2-5; D call uncertain. V lost 5 bases and J 4 bases, leaving 11 bases between the germline ends. Germline CDR1 SGHTA, CDR2 FQGNSA. This CDR3 spans 13 amino acids. The CDR3 is CASSPSSGETQYF. The CDR3 coding sequence is TGTGCCAGCAGCCCATCCTCCGGAGAGACCCAGTACTTC.

V is TRBV7-2 and J is TRBJ2-1; D is unclear. Germline CDR1 and CDR2: SGHTA and FQGNSA. The CDR3 has 11 residues. Trimming cost V 2 bases and J 7 bases, with 3 bases left between them. CDR3 region: CASSLRNEQFF. In DNA, the CDR3 is TGTGCCAGCAGCTTAAGGAATGAGCAGTTCTTC.

V and J are TRBV18 and TRBJ1-1; the D gene is possibly TRBD1 (5 bases). Germline V gene sequence: CDR1 KGHSH, CDR2 LQKENI. The CDR3 runs to 14 residues. The ends were cut back, 2 bases at V and 2 bases at J, with 9 bases in the middle. The CDR3: CASSPRGRNTEAFF. DNA of the CDR3: TGTGCCAGCTCACCAAGGGGCAGAAACACTGAAGCTTTCTTT.

The V and J genes are TRBV28 and TRBJ2-3; D remains ambiguous. V lost 2 bases and J 6 bases, leaving 3 bases between the germline ends. The CDR3 is made up of 11 amino acids. Germline CDR1 MDHEN, CDR2 SYDVKM. As DNA, the CDR3 is TGTGCCAGCAGTTTACGGGATACGCAGTATTTT. Translating gives CASSLRDTQYF.

This clone was found once. V and J are TRBV9 and TRBJ2-7; D is unclear. The CDR3 has 13 amino acids. V was pared by 0 bases and J by 2 bases, with 6 bases between. Germline-derived CDR1 and CDR2 are SGDLS and YYNGEE. The CDR3 here is CASSVGVAYEQYF. CDR3 nucleotides: TGTGCCAGCAGCGTAGGGGTTGCCTACGAGCAGTACTTC.

The V call is TRBV11-3, the J call TRBJ2-1, with 7 bases identical to TRBD2. This CDR3 spans 14 amino acids. Germline trimming cut 2 bases from V and 3 bases from J; bases unmatched to any gene: 1. Looked up from germline, CDR1 is SGHNT and CDR2 is YENEEA. The CDR3 nucleotides are TGTGCCAGCAGCTTACGGGAGGACTACAATGAGCAGTTCTTC. This translates into CASSLREDYNEQFF.

This clone was counted only a few times. The V call is TRBV5-1, the J call TRBJ2-2, with D tentatively TRBD2 (7 bases). The length of the CDR3 is 15 residues. V was cut by 0 bases and J by 5 bases, with 11 bases left in between. Germline values: CDR1 SGHRS, CDR2 YFSETQ. The CDR3 spells CASSLGRGATGELFF. DNA for the CDR3: TGCGCCAGCAGCTTGGGACGGGGGGCGACCGGGGAGCTGTTTTTT.

The chain joins TRBV7-8 to TRBJ1-5; TRBD1 aligns across 7 bases. The CDR3 spans 15 residues. The V segment lost 7 bases and the J segment 5 bases; nucleotides outside the gene matches: 11. In germline, CDR1 is SGHVS, CDR2 FQNEAQ. The CDR3 spells CASITLQGWDQPQHF. For the CDR3, the DNA is TGTGCCAGCATCACTCTACAGGGGTGGGATCAGCCCCAGCATTTT. The whole variable domain, filled in from reference TRBV7-8 and TRBJ1-5, reads GAGVSQSPRYKVAKRGQDVALRCDPISGHVSLFWYQQALGQGPEFLTYFQNEAQLDKSGLPSDRFFAERPEGSVSTLKIQRTQQEDSAVYLCASITLQGWDQPQHFGDGTRLSIL.

The chain carries TRBV29-1 and TRBJ1-4, with D maybe TRBD1 (5 bases). The CDR3 spans 14 residues. Trimming cost V 6 bases and J 1 base, with 12 bases left between them. Germline CDR1 SQVTM, CDR2 ANQGSEA. The DNA of the CDR3 is TGCAGCGTCGTTCTGGGGCAAACTAATGAAAAACTGTTTTTT. This codes for CSVVLGQTNEKLFF.

The CDR3 DNA sequence: TGTGCCAGCAGCCGTACAGGGGCTGGGGAAAAACTGTTTTTT. This codes for CASSRTGAGEKLFF. The chain carries TRBV4-2 and TRBJ1-4; 7 bases line up with TRBD1. Germline V gene lookup returns CDR1 LGHNA and CDR2 YNFKEQ. This CDR3 region has 14 residues. J gave up 8 bases and V 4 bases, and 7 bases lay outside the gene matches.

The chain is built from TRBV15 and TRBJ1-1; D gene ambiguous. V lost 0 bases and J lost 0, with 2 bases in between. The CDR3 totals 13 residues. CDR1 and CDR2 (germline): LNHNV, YYDKDF (reference sequence). Here the CDR3 DNA reads TGTGCCACCAGCAGAGAGCTGAACACTGAAGCTTTCTTT. Its translation is CATSRELNTEAFF.

This clone has only a few counts. V is TRBV14 and J is TRBJ2-5; D call uncertain. The CDR3 spans 16 residues. Germline V gene data show CDR1 as SGHDN and CDR2 as FVKESK. V dropped 1 base and J dropped 4 bases, with 16 bases sitting between them. Here the CDR3 DNA reads TGTGCCAGCAGCCAAGCCAAAGTTTCGCGGAGAGAGACCCAGTACTTC. It encodes CASSQAKVSRRETQYF.

V usage is TRBV5-6 and J usage is TRBJ1-5; tentatively, D is TRBD1 (5 bases). The ends were cut back, 0 bases at V and 1 base at J, with 8 bases in the middle. The CDR3 has 15 residues. Germline CDR1 is SGHDT and CDR2 is YYEEEE. The CDR3, as DNA: TGTGCCAGCAGCTTGGTTGGGGACAGCAATCAGCCCCAGCATTTT. Protein sequence: CASSLVGDSNQPQHF.